The 18 T cell receptor beta chains presented below share a single source sample, sequenced in a study of blood T cell repertoires in COVID-19. Profiled with immunoSEQ multiplex PCR; TCRdb holds only in-frame clones, not every one. The table shows roughly 230,000 clones, with around 87% occurring only once. The sequencing input was PBMCs or T cells enriched from blood (not recorded which). These receptors were collected from a man aged 25-45 years in a cohort exposed to, infected with or recovered from COVID-19 (not recorded which).

This clone was picked up one time. The chain links TRBV15 to TRBJ2-3; 9 bases are a match to TRBD1. The CDR3 sequence is 17 residues long. From germline, CDR1 is LNHNV and CDR2 YYDKDF (reference sequence). Unmatched junction bases numbered 9, after V lost 5 bases and J lost 0 bases. Here the CDR3 reads CATSGTGSGDSTDTQYF. In DNA, the CDR3 is TGTGCCACCAGCGGGACAGGGTCGGGGGATAGCACAGATACGCAGTATTTT.

The chain recombines TRBV27 with TRBJ1-2; possibly TRBD1 for D (6 bases). From germline, CDR1 is MNHEY and CDR2 SMNVEV (reference sequence). The CDR3 consists of 15 residues. Between the trimmed V and J ends, which lost 8 bases and 1 base, there was a span of 17 bases. CDR3 residues: CASGWGGAYNYGYTF. CDR3 DNA: TGTGCCAGCGGTTGGGGGGGGGCTTATAACTATGGCTACACCTTC.

V usage is TRBV3-1 (or the pseudogene TRBV3-2) and J usage is TRBJ2-3; TRBD2 is a possible D gene (8 bases). Trimming took off 5 bases at V and 3 bases at J, with 27 bases between the two ends. Germline values: CDR1 LGHDT, CDR2 YNNKEL (reference sequence). The CDR3 is 19 residues long. CDR3: CASSGQESGSGFVTDTQYF. CDR3 sequence (DNA): TGTGCCAGCAGCGGACAGGAGAGCGGGAGCGGGTTTGTTACAGATACGCAGTATTTT.

This sequence joins TRBV5-1 and TRBJ2-1; D remains ambiguous. CDR1 SGHRS and CDR2 YFSETQ come from the germline V gene. The V gene lost 0 bases and the J gene lost 9 bases, with 10 bases spanning the gap. The CDR3 runs 13 residues. The CDR3 is CASSLGRKSEQFF. In DNA, the CDR3 is TGCGCCAGCAGCTTGGGGAGAAAAAGTGAGCAGTTCTTC.

The V gene is TRBV6-5, the J gene TRBJ2-7; D perhaps matches TRBD1 (6 bases). V was shortened by 2 bases and J by 3 bases, with 8 bases between the two germline ends. This CDR3 contains 13 residues. Germline V gene sequence: CDR1 MNHEY, CDR2 SVGAGI. CDR3 sequence reads: CASSYQGGYEQYF. CDR3 bases: TGTGCCAGCAGTTACCAAGGGGGCTACGAGCAGTACTTC.

The gene calls are TRBV10-3 and TRBJ2-7; D possibly corresponds to TRBD1 (5 bases). Trimming took off 10 bases at V and 4 bases at J, with 11 bases between the two ends. The CDR3 is made up of 11 amino acids. Germline V CDR1 and CDR2: ENHRY, SYGVKD. The CDR3 DNA reads TGTGCCACTCAACAGGATTACGAGCAGTACTTC. Its translation: CATQQDYEQYF.

The chain carries TRBV24-1 and TRBJ2-1; no definite D call. This CDR3 has 15 amino acids. Germline V gives CDR1 KGHDR, CDR2 SFDVKD. Trimming cost V 0 bases and J 6 bases, with 11 bases left between them. CDR3 region: CATSDLARSGNEQFF. CDR3 coding DNA: TGTGCCACCAGTGATTTGGCAAGGTCGGGCAATGAGCAGTTCTTC.

This clone has just one count. The rearrangement uses TRBV19 and TRBJ1-1; weak D call: TRBD1 (6 bases). The V and J ends lost 3 bases and 3 bases respectively, with 14 bases between them. CDR3 length: 15 amino acids. Germline CDR1 and CDR2: LNHDA and SQIVND (reference sequence). In DNA form, the CDR3 reads TGTGCCAGTAGTATTACCCAGGGGTGGGACACTGAAGCTTTCTTT. This sequence encodes CASSITQGWDTEAFF.

V gene TRBV5-4 combines with J gene TRBJ2-1; tentative D call: TRBD2 (6 bases). The V gene's germline CDR1 is SGHNT and CDR2 YYREEE (reference sequence). V shed 0 bases and J shed 2 bases, with 12 bases lying between them. The CDR3 has 16 residues. The CDR3 is CASSLDPGATYNEQFF. The DNA of the CDR3 is TGTGCCAGCAGCTTGGATCCGGGAGCGACCTACAATGAGCAGTTCTTC.

The chain recombines TRBV14 with TRBJ2-7, with 10 bases lining up with TRBD2. Germline CDR1 SGHDN, CDR2 FVKESK. CDR3 length: 15 residues. V lost 4 bases and J lost 4; bases outside the gene matches: 7. The CDR3: CASSPGLADPYEQYF. The DNA of the CDR3 is TGTGCCAGCAGCCCAGGACTAGCGGACCCATACGAGCAGTACTTC.

The chain joins TRBV10-3 to TRBJ1-1; TRBD1 agrees at 7 bases. Trimming at V came to 3 bases and at J to 7 bases, leaving 11 bases not matched to a gene. CDR3 length: 15 amino acids. The germline V gene has CDR1 ENHRY and CDR2 SYGVKD. DNA of the CDR3: TGTGCCATCAGTGATCTTTCAGGGGGAACAGGTGAAGCTTTCTTT. It yields the protein CAISDLSGGTGEAFF.

The rearrangement uses TRBV12-3 or TRBV12-4 and TRBJ2-1; D unclear. The CDR3 spans 12 residues. Trimming left V 7 bases short and J 7 bases short, with 11 bases between. The CDR3 reads CASTEALNEQFF. DNA of the CDR3: TGTGCCAGCACCGAAGCACTAAATGAGCAGTTCTTC.

The CDR3 DNA reads TGTGCCAGCAGCACCCGAGGGTTTACTAATGAAAAACTGTTTTTT. Translating it yields CASSTRGFTNEKLFF. This sequence joins TRBV11-2 and TRBJ1-4; no clear D gene. This CDR3 is 15 amino acids long. Germline V gene data show CDR1 as SGHAT and CDR2 as FQNNGV. V was shortened by 5 bases and J by 2 bases, with 12 bases between the two germline ends.

The chain combines TRBV19 with TRBJ2-2; D perhaps matches TRBD2 (5 bases). The CDR3 totals 14 residues. The germline V gene has CDR1 LNHDA and CDR2 SQIVND (reference sequence). V lost 1 base and J lost 3, with 6 bases in between. Here the CDR3 DNA reads TGTGCCAGTAGTATAGGGACTTACACCGGGGAGCTGTTTTTT. Translated: CASSIGTYTGELFF.

This clone showed up just once. The chain joins TRBV7-9 to TRBJ2-3; 9 bases match TRBD1. CDR1 and CDR2 (germline): SEHNR, FQNEAQ (reference sequence). The V gene end was trimmed by 1 base and the J gene end by 4 bases; junction bases not matched to a gene: 3. The CDR3 contains 15 residues. DNA for the CDR3: TGTGCCAGCAGCTTAGTGGGACAGGGTGCAGATACGCAGTATTTT. Its protein product is CASSLVGQGADTQYF.

This chain connects TRBV12-3 or TRBV12-4 to TRBJ2-7, with D perhaps TRBD2 (5 bases). This CDR3 is 13 amino acids long. The V gene lost 6 bases and the J gene lost 2 bases, with 11 bases spanning the gap. The CDR3 nucleotides read TGTGCCAGCAGCACTGGACTTGCCTACGAGCAGTACTTC. Its translation is CASSTGLAYEQYF.

The chain couples TRBV19 to TRBJ1-4; TRBD1 agrees at 9 bases. Per germline, CDR1 LNHDA and CDR2 SQIVND (reference sequence). V was pared by 7 bases and J by 5 bases, with 5 bases of the junction left unmatched. The CDR3 has 14 residues. The CDR3 DNA is TGTGCCAGTAACAGGGACAGGGACAATGAAAAACTGTTTTTT. Amino acid sequence: CASNRDRDNEKLFF.

The J gene is TRBJ2-7, the V gene TRBV28; 7 positions agree with TRBD1. Germline CDR1 reads MDHEN; CDR2 reads SYDVKM. The CDR3 runs 14 residues. Losses at the gene ends were 3 bases for V and 3 bases for J; bases not matched to a gene: 5. The CDR3 is CASSLRAGGYEQYF. The CDR3, as DNA: TGTGCCAGCAGTTTGAGGGCAGGGGGCTACGAGCAGTACTTC.